This is a list of T cell receptor beta chains from one sample in a study of blood T cells in healthy people across ages. Each CDR3 protein gets one entry after TCRdb re-called the 5' RACE reads with MiXCR. Of roughly 800,000 distinct CDR3 sequences listed, roughly 60% are singletons. The source material was blood. The receptors were gathered from a young man in good health. CDR3s include the opening cysteine and the closing phenylalanine or tryptophan. The D gene is left open where the match is weak.

TRBD2,TRBJ2-1,TRBV7-9,CASSSGVREYYNEQFF
TRBD1,NA,TRBV5-6,CASSSTGQRYEQYF
TRBD2,TRBJ2-7,TRBV7-2,CASSILPGLAHEQYF
NA,TRBJ2-5,TRBV6-5,CASSDGGIFGTQYF
NA,NA,TRBV20-1,CSASPLTYEQYF
NA,TRBJ1-1,TRBV20-1,CSASILADEAFF
TRBD1,TRBJ2-2,TRBV25-1,CASRQTGGLMSGELFF
NA,TRBJ2-1,TRBV28,CAGSPGGYNEQFF
NA,TRBJ2-7,TRBV7-2,CASSRRAASNTYEQYF
TRBD2,TRBJ2-7,TRBV7-2,CASSFRGTSLWTYEQYF
TRBD2,TRBJ2-3,TRBV12-3/TRBV12-4,CARIPPGLAGDTDTQYF
NA,TRBJ2-7,TRBV20-1,CSARFQPYEQYF
NA,TRBJ2-3,TRBV6-5,CASSYSSWGTDTQYF
NA,TRBJ2-1,TRBV11-1,CASSQAVREQFF
TRBD2,TRBJ2-7,TRBV5-1,CASRLRTSGIVNEQYF
TRBD2,TRBJ2-3,TRBV11-3,CASSQRLAGEADTQYF
NA,TRBJ2-5,TRBV3-1,CASSQQLAETQYF
NA,TRBJ2-1,TRBV20-1,CSARDLGGAGGGQFF
NA,NA,TRBV28,CASSPFTGLNRDEQYF
NA,TRBJ1-2,TRBV28,CASSLPQNYGYTF
TRBD2,TRBJ2-1,TRBV3-1,CASSQDPREGRNEQFF
NA,TRBJ1-1,TRBV29-1,CSAATGLMNTEAFF
NA,TRBJ2-5,TRBV11-2,CASSLSVETQYF
NA,TRBJ1-2,TRBV5-1,CASSPLAENSYGYTF
NA,TRBJ1-2,TRBV2,CASSESYGYTF
NA,TRBJ2-5,TRBV29-1,CSVVPTGKRETQYF
TRBD2,TRBJ2-5,TRBV5-1,CASSLRRAGAGETQYF
NA,TRBJ1-4,TRBV21-1,CASTTRGNEKLFF
NA,TRBJ2-3,TRBV20-1,CSGSSFVPDTQYF
TRBD2,NA,TRBV4-2,CASSQEASGGSSYEQYF
NA,NA,TRBV7-9,CASGSGEQYF
TRBD2,TRBJ2-3,TRBV2,CASLSGTRTDTQYF
NA,TRBJ2-5,TRBV15,CATSRDLGVGETQYF
TRBD2,TRBJ2-1,TRBV10-3,CAISLERGLNEQFF
TRBD1,TRBJ1-1,TRBV20-1,CSVAGQGMTEAFF
NA,TRBJ1-2,TRBV11-2,CASSLGGPLIGYTF
NA,TRBJ1-5,TRBV6-2/TRBV6-3,CASSSVDLPQPQHF
NA,TRBJ2-7,TRBV5-1,CASSLGRAVDEQYF
TRBD2,TRBJ2-3,TRBV4-2,CASSQASGGLTDTQYF
TRBD1,NA,TRBV7-2,CASSLVGAGGYEQYF
TRBD2,NA,TRBV7-9,CASSPLGSGKGTDTQYF
NA,TRBJ2-7,TRBV4-1,CASSQDLGDPYEQYF
TRBD1,TRBJ1-2,TRBV5-1,CASRSRDRVGGGYTF
TRBD2,TRBJ2-5,TRBV20-1,CSARDPGLAEETQYF
NA,TRBJ1-1,TRBV12-3/TRBV12-4,CASSSWGGQNTEAFF
TRBD2,TRBJ2-4,TRBV24-1,CATSAGGGLNIQYF
NA,TRBJ2-1,TRBV5-1,CASRITGAPYNEQFF
TRBD2,TRBJ2-3,TRBV5-1,CASSLAEAGADTQYF
NA,TRBJ2-1,TRBV10-3,CAISGMDEQFF
NA,NA,TRBV10-3,CAISEAREDNEQYF
TRBD1,TRBJ2-6,TRBV6-2/TRBV6-3,CASSPGTVAVLTF
NA,TRBJ2-2,TRBV2,CASSERRGSTGELFF
TRBD2,TRBJ2-7,TRBV6-5,CASRQRETYEQYF
NA,TRBJ2-5,TRBV28,CASSPLRLGDYQETQYF
TRBD2,TRBJ2-7,TRBV15,CATSTGLAENWEQYF